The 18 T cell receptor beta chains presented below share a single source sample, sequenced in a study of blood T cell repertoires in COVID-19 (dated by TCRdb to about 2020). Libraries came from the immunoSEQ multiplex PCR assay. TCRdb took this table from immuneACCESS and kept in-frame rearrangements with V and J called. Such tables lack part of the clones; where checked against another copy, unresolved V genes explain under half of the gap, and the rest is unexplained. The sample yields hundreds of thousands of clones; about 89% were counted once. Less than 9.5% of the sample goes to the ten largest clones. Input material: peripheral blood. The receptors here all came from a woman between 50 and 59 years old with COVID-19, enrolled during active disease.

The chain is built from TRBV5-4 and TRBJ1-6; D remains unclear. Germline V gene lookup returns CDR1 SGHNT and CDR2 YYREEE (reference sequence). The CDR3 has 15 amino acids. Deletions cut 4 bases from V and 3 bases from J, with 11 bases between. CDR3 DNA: TGTGCCAGCAGCCTATCCGGTTACTATAATTCACCCCTCCACTTT. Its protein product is CASSLSGYYNSPLHF.

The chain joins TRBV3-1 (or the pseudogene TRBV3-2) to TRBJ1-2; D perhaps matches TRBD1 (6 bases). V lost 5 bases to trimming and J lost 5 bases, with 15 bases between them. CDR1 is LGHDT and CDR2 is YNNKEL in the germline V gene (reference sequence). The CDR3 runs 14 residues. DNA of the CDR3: TGTGCCAGCAGCTCCGGGACAACATTTTATGGCTACACCTTC. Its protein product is CASSSGTTFYGYTF.

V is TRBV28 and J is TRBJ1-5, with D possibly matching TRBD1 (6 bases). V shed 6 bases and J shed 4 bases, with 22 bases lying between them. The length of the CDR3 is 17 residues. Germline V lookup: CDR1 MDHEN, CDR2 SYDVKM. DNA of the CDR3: TGTGCCAGCAGAGACGATCAGGGGTTTAGGGTAAATCAGCCCCAGCATTTT. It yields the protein CASRDDQGFRVNQPQHF.

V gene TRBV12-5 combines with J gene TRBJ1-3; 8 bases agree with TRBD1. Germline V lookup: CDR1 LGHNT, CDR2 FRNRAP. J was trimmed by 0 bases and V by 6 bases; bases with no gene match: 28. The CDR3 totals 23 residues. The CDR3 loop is CASGHRGQALGTSTASSGNTIYF. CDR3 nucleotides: TGTGCTAGTGGCCACAGGGGACAGGCGTTGGGGACGTCTACCGCCAGCTCTGGAAACACCATATATTTT.

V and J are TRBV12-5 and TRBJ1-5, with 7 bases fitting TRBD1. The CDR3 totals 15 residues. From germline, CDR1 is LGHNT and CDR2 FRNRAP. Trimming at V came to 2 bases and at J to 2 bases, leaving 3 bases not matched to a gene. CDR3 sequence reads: CASGLTGEGNQPQHF. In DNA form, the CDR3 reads TGTGCTAGTGGTTTGACAGGGGAGGGCAATCAGCCCCAGCATTTT.

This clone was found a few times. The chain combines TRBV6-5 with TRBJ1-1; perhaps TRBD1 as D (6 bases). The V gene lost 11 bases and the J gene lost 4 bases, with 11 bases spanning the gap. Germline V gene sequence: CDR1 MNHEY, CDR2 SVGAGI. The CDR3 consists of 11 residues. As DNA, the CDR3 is TGTGCCCACAACAGGGCCACTGAAGCTTTCTTT. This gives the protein CAHNRATEAFF.

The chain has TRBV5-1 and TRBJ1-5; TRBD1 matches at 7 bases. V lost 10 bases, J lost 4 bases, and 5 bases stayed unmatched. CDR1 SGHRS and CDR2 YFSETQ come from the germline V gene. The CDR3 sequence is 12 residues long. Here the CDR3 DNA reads TGCGCCGGCGACAGGGAAAATCAGCCCCAGCATTTT. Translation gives CAGDRENQPQHF.

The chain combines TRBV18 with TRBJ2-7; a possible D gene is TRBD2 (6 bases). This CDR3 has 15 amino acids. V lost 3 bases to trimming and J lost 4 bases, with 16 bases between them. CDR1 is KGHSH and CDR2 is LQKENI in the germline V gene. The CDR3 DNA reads TGTGCCAGCTCACCCGGGGGAGGAGAACTTTACGAGCAGTACTTC. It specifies CASSPGGGELYEQYF.

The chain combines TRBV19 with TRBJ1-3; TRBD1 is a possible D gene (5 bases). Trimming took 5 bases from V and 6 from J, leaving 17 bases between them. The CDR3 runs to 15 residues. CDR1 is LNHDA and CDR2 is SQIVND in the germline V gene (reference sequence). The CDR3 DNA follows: TGTGCCAGTAGTCCCAATGCCGCAGGGCAAAACACCATATATTTT. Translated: CASSPNAAGQNTIYF.

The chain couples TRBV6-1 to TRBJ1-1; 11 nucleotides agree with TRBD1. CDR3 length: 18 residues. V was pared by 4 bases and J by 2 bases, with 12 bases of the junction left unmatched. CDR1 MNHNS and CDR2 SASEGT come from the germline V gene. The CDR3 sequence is CASSGEKGQGDPNTEAFF. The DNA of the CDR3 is TGTGCCAGCAGTGGTGAAAAGGGACAGGGGGATCCAAACACTGAAGCTTTCTTT.

The CDR3 DNA is TGTGCCAGCACCCTTCTAAGCGGGGGGGCCCGCGTTTGGTACTTC. Amino acid sequence: CASTLLSGGARVWYF. V and J are TRBV3-1 (or the pseudogene TRBV3-2) and TRBJ2-7, with TRBD2 matching 10 bases. V lost 7 bases and J lost 12; bases outside the gene matches: 18. Germline V lookup: CDR1 LGHDT, CDR2 YNNKEL (reference sequence). The length of the CDR3 is 15 residues.

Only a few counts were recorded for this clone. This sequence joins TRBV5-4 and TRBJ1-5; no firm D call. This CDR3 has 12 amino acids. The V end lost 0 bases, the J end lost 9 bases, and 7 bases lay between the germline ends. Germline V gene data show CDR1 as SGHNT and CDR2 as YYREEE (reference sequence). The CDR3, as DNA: TGTGCCAGCAGCTTGGGTGGCGGGCCCCAGCATTTT. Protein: CASSLGGGPQHF.

CDR3 region: CASSYSGARDSPLHF. CDR3 in DNA: TGTGCCAGCAGTTACTCAGGGGCCCGGGATTCACCCCTCCACTTT. The chain has TRBV6-5 and TRBJ1-6; D is perhaps TRBD1 (5 bases). The germline gives CDR1 MNHEY, CDR2 SVGAGI. V lost 0 bases and J lost 8, with 11 bases in between. The CDR3 is 15 residues long.

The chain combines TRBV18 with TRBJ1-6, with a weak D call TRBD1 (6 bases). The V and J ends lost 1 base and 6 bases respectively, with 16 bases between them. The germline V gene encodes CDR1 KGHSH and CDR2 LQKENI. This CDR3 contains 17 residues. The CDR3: CASSPRGGRNTNSPLHF. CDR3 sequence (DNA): TGTGCCAGCTCACCACGGGGGGGCCGTAATACTAATTCACCCCTCCACTTT.

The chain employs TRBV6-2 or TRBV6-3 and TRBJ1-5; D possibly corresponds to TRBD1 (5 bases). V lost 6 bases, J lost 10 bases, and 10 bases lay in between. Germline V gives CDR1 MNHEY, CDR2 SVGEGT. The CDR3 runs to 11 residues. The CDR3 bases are TGTGCCAGCAGCGACGGGGGTCCCCAGCATTTT. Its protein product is CASSDGGPQHF.

The CDR3 DNA reads as TGTGCCAGCAGCCAAGGACTAGCGGGGACGAGTGAGCAGTTCTTC. It is translated as CASSQGLAGTSEQFF. The chain couples TRBV3-1 (or the pseudogene TRBV3-2) to TRBJ2-1, with TRBD2 matching 11 bases. The CDR3 extends over 15 amino acids. The V and J ends lost 1 base and 9 bases, in that order; junction bases with no gene match: 5. Germline values: CDR1 LGHDT, CDR2 YNNKEL (reference sequence).

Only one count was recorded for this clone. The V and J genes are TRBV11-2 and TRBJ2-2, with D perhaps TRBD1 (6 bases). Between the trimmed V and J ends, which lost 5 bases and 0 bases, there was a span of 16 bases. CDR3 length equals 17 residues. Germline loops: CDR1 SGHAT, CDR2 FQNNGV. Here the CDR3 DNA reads TGTGCCAGCAGCCCCTGGCCCCACAGGGCGAACACCGGGGAGCTGTTTTTT. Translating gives CASSPWPHRANTGELFF.

The CDR3 loop reads CSAATGGGNTEAFF. The CDR3 DNA is TGCAGCGCTGCGACAGGGGGCGGGAACACTGAAGCTTTCTTT. The chain combines TRBV29-1 with TRBJ1-1; the match to TRBD1 covers 10 bases. The CDR3 is 14 amino acids. Trimming at V came to 7 bases and at J to 1 base, leaving 6 bases not matched to a gene. Germline V gene sequence: CDR1 SQVTM, CDR2 ANQGSEA.